The 5 T cell receptor beta chains reported below all come from one sample, sequenced in a study of CD8+CD57+ T cells in acquired aplastic anemia. For CDR3 and TCR beta VDJ profiling, genomic DNA was the template used. MiXCR, applied by TCRdb to the reads, yields one record per CDR3 protein. This sample has around 170,000 distinct CDR3 sequences; 48% occur once, and the top ten carry 8.5% to 10%. Only patients with CD8+CD57+ cell expansion on flow cytometry were chosen for sequencing. The material sequenced was sorted CD4+, CD8+, or CD8+CD57+ T cells (not recorded which) from PBMCs. All receptors derive from a human donor with aplastic anemia.

J is TRBJ2-7 and V is TRBV4-3, with D maybe TRBD1 (5 bases). Trimming removed 0 bases at V and 1 base at J, with 7 bases between. The CDR3 covers 14 residues. Per the germline V gene, CDR1 is LGHNA and CDR2 is YSLEER. CDR3 residues: CASSQDKGSYEQYF. DNA for the CDR3: TGCGCCAGCAGCCAAGACAAGGGGTCCTACGAGCAGTACTTC.

At least ten counts were recorded for this clonotype. The V gene is TRBV5-1, the J gene TRBJ2-3; TRBD1 matches at 7 bases. V shed 3 bases and J 2 bases; nucleotides not matched to a gene: 3. CDR1 and CDR2 (germline): SGHRS, YFSETQ. The CDR3 runs 14 residues. The DNA for the CDR3 is TGCGCCAGCAGCTCGGGACAGTTCACAGATACGCAGTATTTT. Translation: CASSSGQFTDTQYF.

This clonotype was picked up many times. This rearrangement joins TRBV19 to TRBJ2-4; D possibly corresponds to TRBD2 (5 bases). CDR3 length: 15 amino acids. Trimming shortened V by 5 bases and J by 2 bases, and 13 bases separated the two germline ends. Germline CDR1 reads LNHDA; CDR2 reads SQIVND (reference sequence). CDR3 nucleotides: TGTGCCAGTAGTTCGCTTCCCGGGACCAAAAACATTCAGTACTTC. This translates into CASSSLPGTKNIQYF.

This clonotype was counted ten times or more. This chain joins TRBV5-1 and TRBJ2-6; D ambiguous. This CDR3 region has 13 residues. CDR1 SGHRS and CDR2 YFSETQ come from the germline V gene. Trimming cost V 5 bases and J 4 bases, with 7 bases left between them. The CDR3 DNA is TGCGCCAGCAGTCCGGCCGGGGCCAACGTCCTGACTTTC. Translated: CASSPAGANVLTF.

This clonotype was picked up many times. The chain joins TRBV5-1 to TRBJ2-3; D is uncertain. CDR3 length: 15 amino acids. Germline-derived CDR1 and CDR2 are SGHRS and YFSETQ. V lost 1 base and J 0 bases, leaving 9 bases between the germline ends. Written as DNA, the CDR3 is TGCGCCAGCAGCTTGTTCCTCCCGAGCACAGATACGCAGTATTTT. Amino acid sequence: CASSLFLPSTDTQYF. Looking up the rest from reference TRBV5-1 and TRBJ2-3 gives the full variable domain: KAGVTQTPRYLIKTRGQQVTLSCSPISGHRSVSWYQQTPGQGLQFLFEYFSETQRNKGNFPGRFSGRQFSNSRSEMNVSTLELGDSALYLCASSLFLPSTDTQYFGPGTRLTVL.